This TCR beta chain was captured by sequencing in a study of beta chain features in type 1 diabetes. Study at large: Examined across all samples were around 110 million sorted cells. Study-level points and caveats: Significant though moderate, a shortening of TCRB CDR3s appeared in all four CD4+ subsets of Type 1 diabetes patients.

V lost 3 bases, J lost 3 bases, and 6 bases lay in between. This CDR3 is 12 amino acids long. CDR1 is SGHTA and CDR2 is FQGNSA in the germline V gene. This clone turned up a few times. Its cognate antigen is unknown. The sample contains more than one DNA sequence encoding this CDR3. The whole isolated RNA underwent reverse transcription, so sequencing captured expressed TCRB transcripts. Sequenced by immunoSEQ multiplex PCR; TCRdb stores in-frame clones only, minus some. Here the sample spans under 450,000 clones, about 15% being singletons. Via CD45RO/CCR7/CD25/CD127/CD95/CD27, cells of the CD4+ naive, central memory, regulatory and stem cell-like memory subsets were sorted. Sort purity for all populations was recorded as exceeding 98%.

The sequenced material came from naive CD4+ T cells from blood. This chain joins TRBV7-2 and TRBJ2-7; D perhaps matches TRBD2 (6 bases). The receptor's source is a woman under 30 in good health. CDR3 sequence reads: CASSFSGYEQYF. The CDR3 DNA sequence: TGTGCCAGCAGCTTTAGCGGCTACGAGCAGTACTTC.